This T cell receptor (beta chain) was identified in a study of blood T cell repertoires in COVID-19. The wider study: The study drew acute and convalescent COVID-19 samples from the United States, Italy and Spain. The analysed material was cDNA or gDNA that came from T cells, B-cell-depleted T cells, or PBMCs.

The CDR3 covers 16 residues. CDR1 LGHDT and CDR2 YNNKEL come from the germline V gene (reference sequence). V lost 0 bases and J 1 base, leaving 11 bases between the germline ends. Authors' analysis steps: Amplification from reference gene primers served as the basis for estimated nucleated cell counts. The repertoire was sequenced with immunoSEQ multiplex PCR; TCRdb's copy has only in-frame clones and lacks some. The DNA was the basis for D and trimming; V, J and clone size are from that table. This sample has about 78,000 clones; about 92% occur once, and the top ten carry around 1%. The sequence was collected from a woman between 50 and 59 years old in a cohort sampled during active COVID-19. The sample taken for sequencing was peripheral blood. This chain connects TRBV3-1 (or the pseudogene TRBV3-2) to TRBJ2-3; TRBD2 is a possible D gene (5 bases). The CDR3 DNA is TGTGCCAGCAGCCAAGAATTCGGGGATCGCACAGATACGCAGTATTTT. The encoded protein is CASSQEFGDRTDTQYF.